Ten or more counts support the clone carrying this T cell receptor (beta chain). Its antigen is as yet unknown. Hyperthyroidism had been newly diagnosed in patients aged 18 to 65, and its duration was under 2 months. Orbital computed tomography and thyroid ultrasound, together with serum TRAb and thyroxine and clinical symptoms, were used for diagnoses. First hyperthyroidism diagnosis is when the blood sample was obtained, before any ophthalmopathy symptoms. TCR beta CDR3 regions were amplified from RNA transcripts. TCR CDR3 regions were first amplified by RT-PCR with HTBI primers. MiXCR, run by TCRdb on the multiplex PCR reads, gives a single entry per CDR3 protein. The top ten hold more than 10% of the sample, which has a few hundred thousand distinct CDR3 sequences, 14% to 15% seen once. This sample is drawn from a study of T cells in Graves' hyperthyroidism and ophthalmopathy. There are 16 residues in the CDR3. Germline loops: CDR1 DFQATT, CDR2 SNEGSKA (reference sequence). V lost 5 bases to trimming and J lost 3 bases; unmatched junction nucleotides: 12.

Study-level results: From stable hyperthyroidism, ophthalmopathy was set apart by a 13 V-J model.

The material sequenced was blood. The chain is built from TRBV20-1 and TRBJ2-7, with 11 bases lining up with TRBD2. The sequence was obtained from a woman in her thirties or forties with Graves' hyperthyroidism that later progressed to Graves' ophthalmopathy. CDR3 protein: CSAEDSGRGILYEQYF. The CDR3 DNA is TGCAGTGCTGAAGATAGCGGGAGGGGAATTCTCTACGAGCAGTACTTC.